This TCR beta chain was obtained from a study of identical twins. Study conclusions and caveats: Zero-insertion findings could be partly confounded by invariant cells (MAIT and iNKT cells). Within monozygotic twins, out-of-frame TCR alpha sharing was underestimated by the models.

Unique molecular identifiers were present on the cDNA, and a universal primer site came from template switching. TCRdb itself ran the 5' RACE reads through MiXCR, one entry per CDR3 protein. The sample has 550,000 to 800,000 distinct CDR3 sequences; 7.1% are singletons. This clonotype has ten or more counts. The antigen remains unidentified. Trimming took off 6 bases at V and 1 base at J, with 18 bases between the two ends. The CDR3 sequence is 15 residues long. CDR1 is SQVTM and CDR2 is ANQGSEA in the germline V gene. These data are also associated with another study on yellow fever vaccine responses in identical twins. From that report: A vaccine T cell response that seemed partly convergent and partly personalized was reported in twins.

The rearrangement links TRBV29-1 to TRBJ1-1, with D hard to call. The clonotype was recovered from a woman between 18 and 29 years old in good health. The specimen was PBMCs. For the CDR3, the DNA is TGCAGCGTCCCCACCGGCAGGTCCGCGAACACTGAAGCTTTCTTT. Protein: CSVPTGRSANTEAFF. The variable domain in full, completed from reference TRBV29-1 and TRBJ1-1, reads SAVISQKPSRDICQRGTSLTIQCQVDSQVTMMFWYRQQPGQSLTLIATANQGSEATYESGFVIDKFPISRPNLTFSTLTVSNMSPEDSSIYLCSVPTGRSANTEAFFGQGTRLTVV.